Listed below are T cell receptor beta chains from one sample, sequenced in a study of T cell changes during pregnancy in multiple sclerosis. Repertoires were generated with immunoSEQ multiplex PCR, while TCRdb's copy carries only in-frame clones and drops some. The top ten hold around 0.9% of the sample, which has tens of thousands of clones, about 90% seen once. Sequencing was performed on peripheral blood, taken in the first trimester of pregnancy. The receptors derive from a female donor in good health, enrolled as a control in a pregnancy study. CDR3s include the opening cysteine and the closing phenylalanine or tryptophan. A D gene is named only where the DNA matches it firmly. Rows give clone size only sometimes, using once, few, many, or a class for an expanded clone.

d_gene	v_gene	j_gene	abundance	CDR3aa	CDR3nt
TRBD1	TRBV18	TRBJ2-3	once	CASSLAGQDLTDTQYF	TGTGCCAGCTCACTCGCTGGACAGGATCTCACAGATACGCAGTATTTT
TRBD2	TRBV27	TRBJ2-5	NA	CASGRLAGGLEQETQYF	TGTGCCAGCGGCAGACTAGCGGGGGGCCTCGAACAAGAGACCCAGTACTTC
TRBD1	TRBV19	TRBJ2-3	NA	CASSRDRGDTQYF	TGTGCCAGTAGTAGGGACAGGGGAGATACGCAGTATTTT
NA	TRBV7-6	TRBJ2-7	NA	CASSLGAGQTSYEQYF	TGTGCCAGCAGCTTGGGGGCAGGCCAAACATCCTACGAGCAGTACTTC
NA	TRBV30	TRBJ2-7	NA	CAWEPDRGSYEQYF	TGTGCCTGGGAACCCGACCGGGGCTCCTACGAGCAGTACTTC
NA	TRBV5-4	TRBJ1-2	NA	CASSSGQLYGYTF	TGTGCCAGCAGCTCTGGACAGCTCTATGGCTACACCTTC
NA	TRBV30	TRBJ1-2	few	CAWSLGGIANYGYTF	TGTGCCTGGAGTTTGGGGGGGATAGCTAACTATGGCTACACCTTC
NA	TRBV4-2	TRBJ2-3	once	CASRQRAGLTDTQYF	TGTGCCAGCAGGCAAAGGGCGGGCCTCACAGATACGCAGTATTTT
NA	TRBV28	TRBJ2-7	NA	CASSLSEGVLEQYF	TGTGCCAGCAGTTTATCAGAGGGAGTGTTAGAGCAGTACTTC
NA	TRBV5-1	TRBJ2-5	NA	CASRLAGETQYF	TGCGCCAGCAGACTAGCCGGGGAGACCCAGTACTTC
TRBD1	TRBV19	TRBJ1-1	NA	CASRGQWGTEAFF	TGTGCCAGTAGGGGACAGTGGGGGACTGAAGCTTTCTTT
NA	TRBV7-8	TRBJ2-7	NA	CASSPGSFRRTYEQYF	TGTGCCAGCAGCCCGGGTTCGTTCAGGAGGACCTACGAGCAGTACTTC
TRBD2	TRBV5-1	TRBJ2-1	NA	CASSLAGGRGNNEQFF	TGCGCCAGCAGCTTGGCGGGGGGAAGGGGCAACAATGAGCAGTTCTTC
NA	TRBV7-2	TRBJ2-2	NA	CASSLRYTGELFF	TGTGCCAGCAGCCTCAGGTACACCGGGGAGCTGTTTTTT
NA	TRBV2	TRBJ1-2	NA	CARGDTTNYGYTF	TGTGCCAGGGGAGATACTACTAACTATGGCTACACCTTC
TRBD1	TRBV6-1	TRBJ1-2	NA	CASSTGQGDGYTF	TGTGCCAGCAGTACCGGACAGGGGGATGGCTACACCTTC
NA	TRBV6-1	TRBJ1-6	few	CASSANGYNSPLHF	TGTGCCAGCAGTGCTAATGGCTATAATTCACCCCTCCACTTT
TRBD2	TRBV5-4	TRBJ2-1	NA	CASSLFGGSYNEQFF	TGTGCCAGCAGCTTGTTCGGGGGGAGCTACAATGAGCAGTTCTTC
NA	TRBV5-1	TRBJ2-2	NA	CASREASNTGELFF	TGCGCCAGCAGGGAGGCCTCGAACACCGGGGAGCTGTTTTTT
TRBD1	TRBV18	TRBJ2-5	NA	CASSPPVVGTVASGETQYF	TGTGCCAGCTCACCACCCGTAGTTGGGACAGTCGCTTCAGGAGAGACCCAGTACTTC
TRBD1	TRBV6-4	TRBJ2-3	many	CASSDLPGQGADTQYF	TGTGCCAGCAGTGACCTGCCGGGACAGGGGGCAGATACGCAGTATTTT
TRBD2	TRBV6-5	TRBJ2-1	NA	CASSWGGTSGNEQFF	TGTGCCAGCAGTTGGGGCGGGACTAGCGGCAATGAGCAGTTCTTC
TRBD2	TRBV5-1	TRBJ2-1	NA	CASSFKLAGGLNEQFF	TGCGCCAGCAGCTTTAAACTAGCGGGGGGGCTCAATGAGCAGTTCTTC
NA	TRBV5-6	TRBJ2-3	NA	CASSLTSTGRTDTQYF	TGTGCCAGCAGCCTCACCTCGACAGGGAGGACAGATACGCAGTATTTT
NA	TRBV7-2	TRBJ1-2	NA	CASSPQSRGDGYTF	TGTGCCAGCAGCCCCCAAAGCAGGGGTGATGGCTACACCTTC
NA	TRBV19	TRBJ1-6	NA	CASGLLRGNNSPLHF	TGTGCCAGTGGTCTCCTCCGGGGGAACAATTCACCCCTCCACTTT
NA	TRBV19	TRBJ1-1	NA	CASITKGEWTEAFF	TGTGCCAGTATCACAAAGGGGGAGTGGACTGAAGCTTTCTTT
NA	TRBV4-1	TRBJ2-5	NA	CASSHAGQTGRETQYF	TGCGCCAGCAGCCATGCGGGACAGACGGGGAGGGAGACCCAGTACTTC
NA	TRBV6-5	TRBJ2-3	few	CASSYVIGGTDTQYF	TGTGCCAGCAGTTACGTCATCGGGGGCACAGATACGCAGTATTTT
TRBD1	TRBV7-6	TRBJ1-2	NA	CASSLAVQGAVDGYTF	TGTGCCAGCAGCTTAGCGGTACAGGGGGCGGTCGATGGCTACACCTTC
NA	TRBV27	TRBJ2-7	NA	CASTGSLGGEQYF	TGTGCCAGCACGGGGAGTCTCGGAGGCGAGCAGTATTTC
TRBD2	TRBV5-4	TRBJ2-3	NA	CASSTATSGRTDTQYF	TGTGCCAGCAGCACAGCAACTAGCGGGAGGACAGATACGCAGTATTTT
TRBD2	TRBV11-2	TRBJ2-4	once	CASSLGLAGGGAKNIQYF	TGTGCCAGCAGCTTGGGACTAGCGGGAGGGGGGGCCAAAAACATTCAGTACTTC
NA	TRBV19	TRBJ1-5	NA	CASSLLLRGGNQPQHF	TGTGCCAGTAGCTTACTTTTAAGGGGGGGAAATCAGCCCCAGCATTTT
TRBD2	TRBV10-2	TRBJ2-3	NA	CASSETSGRSTDTQYF	TGCGCCAGCAGTGAGACTAGCGGGAGGAGCACAGATACGCAGTATTTT
NA	TRBV2	TRBJ2-2	NA	CASGRRENTGELFF	TGTGCCAGCGGGCGCAGAGAAAACACCGGGGAGCTGTTTTTT
NA	TRBV19	TRBJ2-1	NA	CASSIDRANYNEQFF	TGTGCCAGTAGTATAGACAGGGCTAACTACAATGAGCAGTTCTTC
NA	TRBV11-2	TRBJ1-2	NA	CASSATGYGYTF	TGTGCCAGCAGCGCTACAGGGTATGGCTACACCTTC
NA	TRBV27	TRBJ1-1	NA	CASRPGVVRDTEAFF	TGTGCCAGCCGGCCAGGGGTGGTTCGCGACACTGAAGCTTTCTTT
NA	TRBV7-2	TRBJ2-1	NA	CASSFLERNEQFF	TGTGCCAGCAGCTTCCTAGAACGCAATGAGCAGTTCTTC
NA	TRBV18	TRBJ2-5	NA	CASTQGLQETQYF	TGTGCCAGCACCCAGGGACTCCAAGAGACCCAGTACTTC
TRBD1	TRBV27	TRBJ2-1	NA	CATRTGVNEQFF	TGTGCCACCCGGACAGGGGTCAATGAGCAGTTCTTC
TRBD1	TRBV27	TRBJ1-2	once	CASSLRGGIESGYTF	TGTGCCAGCAGTTTAAGAGGGGGCATCGAGTCGGGCTACACCTTC
NA	TRBV28	TRBJ1-1	NA	CASSSGFGTEAFF	TGTGCCAGCAGTTCGGGGTTCGGCACTGAAGCTTTCTTT
NA	TRBV7-8	TRBJ2-7	once	CASSLALRDEQYF	TGTGCCAGCAGCTTAGCGCTCAGGGACGAGCAGTACTTC
TRBD2	TRBV4-2	TRBJ2-2	many	CASSIEPGLAGVGTGELFF	TGTGCCAGCAGCATCGAACCGGGACTAGCGGGGGTGGGCACCGGGGAGCTGTTTTTT
TRBD1	TRBV18	TRBJ1-6	NA	CASSPRALAGTGDSPLHF	TGTGCCAGCTCACCACGTGCTTTGGCCGGGACAGGGGATTCACCCCTCCACTTT
NA	TRBV7-9	TRBJ1-6	NA	CASRPQGKGGSPLHF	TGTGCCAGCAGGCCACAGGGAAAGGGTGGTTCACCCCTCCACTTT
NA	TRBV7-2	TRBJ2-7	NA	CASSLTLIQGNEQYF	TGTGCCAGCAGCCTAACCCTTATACAGGGCAATGAGCAGTACTTC
TRBD1	TRBV5-1	TRBJ2-3	NA	CASSGGRGLDTQYF	TGCGCCAGCAGCGGAGGCAGGGGGCTGGATACGCAGTATTTT
TRBD1	TRBV11-2	TRBJ2-7	NA	CASSLQSIGQGAKEQYF	TGTGCCAGCAGCTTACAATCAATCGGACAGGGGGCGAAAGAGCAGTACTTC
NA	TRBV28	TRBJ1-5	NA	CASSWAPQHF	TGTGCCAGCAGTTGGGCGCCCCAGCATTTT
TRBD2	TRBV25-1	TRBJ2-7	NA	CASSEWGSGGFYEQYF	TGTGCCAGCAGTGAATGGGGTAGCGGGGGGTTCTACGAGCAGTACTTC